The entry below gives a single T cell receptor (beta chain) sequence along with its context. The sample belongs to a study of control samples from healthy donors and cancer patients. Profiled with immunoSEQ multiplex PCR; TCRdb holds only in-frame clones, not every one. The sample comprises some 71,000 clones, roughly 87% of which are singletons, and around 5.5% rests with the top ten. The CDR3 contains 13 residues. V was cut by 11 bases and J by 0 bases, with 10 bases left in between. The source material was PBMCs. The receptor was derived from a man aged 55 to 70 with colorectal cancer. V and J are TRBV12-3 or TRBV12-4 and TRBJ2-2; D uncertain. The CDR3, as DNA: TGTGCCCTCCTTACGGCGAACACCGGGGAGCTGTTTTTT. Its protein product is CALLTANTGELFF.